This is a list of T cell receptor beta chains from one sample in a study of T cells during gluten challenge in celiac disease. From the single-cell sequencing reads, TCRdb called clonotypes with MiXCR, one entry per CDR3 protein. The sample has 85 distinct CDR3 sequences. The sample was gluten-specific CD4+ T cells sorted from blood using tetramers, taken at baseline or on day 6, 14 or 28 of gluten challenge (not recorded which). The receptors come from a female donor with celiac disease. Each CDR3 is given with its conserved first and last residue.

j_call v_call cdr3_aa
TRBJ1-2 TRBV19 CASSNRQGQGYTF
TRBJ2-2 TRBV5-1 CASSLVGGWDTGELFF
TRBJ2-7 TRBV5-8 CASSLGMTSSWEQYF
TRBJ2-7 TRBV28 CASSPIQGHEQYF
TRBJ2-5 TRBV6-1 CASSATGVLGETQYF
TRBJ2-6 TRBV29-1 CSVGGGGANVLTF
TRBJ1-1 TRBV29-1 CSVGHGERAFF
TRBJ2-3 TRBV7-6 CASSWLSGTDTQYF
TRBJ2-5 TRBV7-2 CASSVRWLETQYF
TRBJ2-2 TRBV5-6 CASSFGTTGELFF
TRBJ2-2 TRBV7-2 CASSLNEQGAGELFF
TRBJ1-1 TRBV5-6 CASSLGGLNTEAFF
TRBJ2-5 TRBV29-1 CSVGGAFGETQYF
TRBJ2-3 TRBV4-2 CASSQRELGSRQYF
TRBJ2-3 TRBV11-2 CASSPQGGITTDTQYF
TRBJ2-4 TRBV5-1 CASSFGGYGDIQYF
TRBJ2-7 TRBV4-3 CASSHPGTGNEQYF
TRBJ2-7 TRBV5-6 CASSLFGLAGSGEQYF
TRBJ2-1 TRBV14 CASSQGGVYNEQFF